This T cell receptor beta chain was obtained from a study of CD4+ T cells in melanoma. Assay used: immunoSEQ multiplex PCR; TCRdb lists only in-frame clones, some missing. Counted here are about 140,000 clones, about nine tenths occurring once; the ten biggest clones make up more than 1.5%. Looked up from germline, CDR1 is SEHNR and CDR2 is FQNEAQ (reference sequence). V lost 8 bases to trimming and J lost 0 bases, with 16 bases between them. The length of the CDR3 is 16 residues. This clone was counted only a few times. The chain uses TRBV7-9 and TRBJ2-2, with unresolved D. The sequence derives from a human donor with melanoma. The CDR3, as DNA: TGTGCCAGCCGACCCCTGTCTGGAGCGAACACCGGGGAGCTGTTTTTT. It encodes CASRPLSGANTGELFF.